Below are 25 T cell receptor beta chains sequenced from a single sample in a study of blood T cell repertoires in COVID-19. TCRdb's table, derived via immunoSEQ multiplex PCR, lists solely in-frame clones and lacks some. There are a few hundred thousand clones in the sample; around 90% occur only once, and over 1.3% lies in the top ten. The source material was peripheral blood. All receptors derive from a man older than 75 with acute or convalescent COVID-19.

The chain uses TRBV10-3 and TRBJ1-1; 12 bases are shared with TRBD1. Germline V gene lookup returns CDR1 ENHRY and CDR2 SYGVKD. V trimming: 6 bases; J trimming: 3 bases; junction bases outside the gene matches: 11. The CDR3 has 17 residues. CDR3 nucleotides: TGTGCCATCAGGAACACCGGGACAGGGGGCTCAGACACTGAAGCTTTCTTT. Its protein is CAIRNTGTGGSDTEAFF.

The chain links TRBV13 to TRBJ2-1; 10 bases align to TRBD2. The germline V gene has CDR1 PRHDT and CDR2 FYEKMQ (reference sequence). V gave up 6 bases and J gave up 2 bases; unmatched junction bases: 4. CDR3 length: 15 residues. CDR3 in amino acids: CASSHGLAAYNEQFF. The CDR3 nucleotides read TGTGCCAGCAGTCACGGACTAGCGGCCTACAATGAGCAGTTCTTC.

This clone has a single count. The chain links TRBV15 to TRBJ2-6; possibly TRBD1 for D (6 bases). This CDR3 comprises 18 residues. Trimming left V 0 bases short and J 4 bases short, with 16 bases between. CDR1 is LNHNV and CDR2 is YYDKDF in the germline V gene (reference sequence). The CDR3 protein is CATSRDRRRGSGANVLTF. The CDR3 region has the DNA TGTGCCACCAGCAGAGATAGGCGCAGGGGATCCGGGGCCAACGTCCTGACTTTC.

V gene TRBV11-2 combines with J gene TRBJ1-6; 7 bases are shared with TRBD1. V shed 3 bases and J 5 bases; nucleotides not matched to a gene: 4. The CDR3 runs 15 residues. The germline gives CDR1 SGHAT, CDR2 FQNNGV. The CDR3 reads CASSFGQVNNSPLHF. In DNA, the CDR3 is TGTGCCAGCAGCTTCGGACAGGTCAATAATTCACCCCTCCACTTT.

The chain recombines TRBV6-6 with TRBJ1-3; weak D call: TRBD1 (5 bases). The germline V and J ends were trimmed by 4 bases and 1 base, with 11 bases remaining between them. The CDR3 spans 15 residues. Germline CDR1 reads MNHNY; CDR2 reads SVGAGI (reference sequence). CDR3 loop: CASSSQGRSGNTIYF. The CDR3 coding sequence is TGTGCCAGCAGTTCCCAGGGTCGGTCTGGAAACACCATATATTTT.

The rearrangement uses TRBV4-3 and TRBJ2-2; tentative D call: TRBD2 (6 bases). The V gene's germline CDR1 is LGHNA and CDR2 YSLEER. This CDR3 contains 15 residues. V dropped 0 bases and J dropped 7 bases, with 12 bases sitting between them. The CDR3 region has the DNA TGCGCCAGCAGCCAAGAATATCGGGGGATCGGGGAGCTGTTTTTT. This sequence encodes CASSQEYRGIGELFF.

V usage is TRBV3-1 (or the pseudogene TRBV3-2) and J usage is TRBJ1-2; no reliable D call. Trimming shortened V by 4 bases and J by 0 bases, and 18 bases separated the two germline ends. The CDR3 spans 17 residues. Germline V gene sequence: CDR1 LGHDT, CDR2 YNNKEL (reference sequence). The CDR3 region has the DNA TGTGCCAGCAGCCCTTCCAAAGTGGGCAGCTCTAACTATGGCTACACCTTC. Amino acids: CASSPSKVGSSNYGYTF.

V is TRBV27 and J is TRBJ2-7, with 9 bases identical to TRBD1. V was clipped by 5 bases and J by 6 bases; unmatched bases: 11. The germline CDR1 and CDR2 sequences are MNHEY and SMNVEV (reference sequence). The CDR3 length is 15 residues. CDR3 region: CASSQYRDRVLEQYF. The CDR3, as DNA: TGTGCCAGCAGTCAGTACCGGGACAGGGTCCTCGAGCAGTACTTC.

This clone is a singleton in its sample. Here the CDR3 reads CASSELVGDEQYF. The CDR3 bases are TGTGCCAGCAGTGAATTGGTCGGGGACGAGCAGTACTTC. The chain carries TRBV25-1 and TRBJ2-7; D may be TRBD2 (5 bases). Germline loops: CDR1 MGHDK, CDR2 SYGVNS. The CDR3 loop spans 13 amino acids. V was pared by 1 base and J by 5 bases, with 9 bases between.

With regard to this clone: Germline is not matched at one junction end, which may reflect a read error. The chain links TRBV6-2 or TRBV6-3 to TRBJ2-7; perhaps TRBD2 as D (5 bases). The V gene's germline CDR1 is MNHEY and CDR2 SVGEGT. The CDR3 covers 14 residues. CDR3 coding DNA: TGTGCCAGCACTTACTCGACTATCCCCCCGGAGCAGTACTTC. This codes for CASTYSTIPPEQYF.

This rearrangement joins TRBV25-1 to TRBJ1-2; 10 bases agree with TRBD1. This CDR3 has 16 amino acids. V lost 3 bases and J lost 4; bases outside the gene matches: 8. Germline V gene data show CDR1 as MGHDK and CDR2 as SYGVNS. The CDR3 bases are TGTGCCAGCAGTGACCCCGGCGGGACAGGGGCCTATGGCTACACCTTC. This sequence encodes CASSDPGGTGAYGYTF.

The rearrangement joins TRBV6-2 or TRBV6-3 to TRBJ2-3; 9 nucleotides line up with TRBD2. The CDR3 runs 16 residues. V gave up 0 bases and J gave up 0 bases; unmatched junction bases: 1. In germline, CDR1 is MNHEY, CDR2 SVGEGT. In nucleotides, the CDR3 is TGTGCCAGCAGTTACTCTGCGGGAGGGAGCACAGATACGCAGTATTTT. Its translation is CASSYSAGGSTDTQYF.

J is TRBJ2-3 and V is TRBV28; TRBD2 aligns across 9 bases. Germline V gene lookup returns CDR1 MDHEN and CDR2 SYDVKM. V was pared by 6 bases and J by 6 bases, with 7 bases of the junction left unmatched. CDR3 size: 14 residues. This CDR3 reads CASRLAGEFDTQYF. The CDR3 DNA is TGTGCCAGCAGATTAGCGGGAGAATTCGATACGCAGTATTTT. Based on the CDR3 plus reference TRBV28 and TRBJ2-3, the full variable domain is DVKVTQSSRYLVKRTGEKVFLECVQDMDHENMFWYRQDPGLGLRLIYFSYDVKMKEKGDIPEGYSVSREKKERFSLILESASTNQTSMYLCASRLAGEFDTQYFGPGTRLTVL.

The V gene is TRBV28, the J gene TRBJ1-5; D uncertain. Germline V CDR1 and CDR2: MDHEN, SYDVKM. Trimming removed 2 bases at V and 7 bases at J, with 12 bases between. The CDR3 sequence is 14 residues long. DNA for the CDR3: TGTGCCAGCAGTTTAGCCGCCGGAGGACAGCCCCAGCATTTT. Protein product: CASSLAAGGQPQHF. The full variable domain, rest sourced from reference TRBV28 and TRBJ1-5, is DVKVTQSSRYLVKRTGEKVFLECVQDMDHENMFWYRQDPGLGLRLIYFSYDVKMKEKGDIPEGYSVSREKKERFSLILESASTNQTSMYLCASSLAAGGQPQHFGDGTRLSIL.

The sample holds a few counts of this clone. The CDR3 region is CASSFSGGSGELFF. Written as DNA, the CDR3 is TGTGCCAGCAGTTTCAGCGGGGGGAGCGGGGAGCTGTTTTTT. The chain joins TRBV27 to TRBJ2-2; 9 bases agree with TRBD2. Trimming removed 3 bases from V and 7 bases from J; junction bases left unmatched: 3. The CDR3 runs 14 residues. Germline lookup yields CDR1 MNHEY and CDR2 SMNVEV (reference sequence).

The chain carries TRBV14 and TRBJ1-2, with 7 bases aligning to TRBD1. Trimming at V came to 1 base and at J to 3 bases, leaving 5 bases not matched to a gene. The CDR3 runs 15 residues. Germline CDR1 reads SGHDN; CDR2 reads FVKESK. The CDR3 sequence is CASSQAPGGYYGYTF. The CDR3 region has the DNA TGTGCCAGCAGCCAAGCTCCAGGGGGGTACTATGGCTACACCTTC. The whole variable domain, filled in from reference TRBV14 and TRBJ1-2, reads EAGVTQFPSHSVIEKGQTVTLRCDPISGHDNLYWYRRVMGKEIKFLLHFVKESKQDESGMPNNRFLAERTGGTYSTLKVQPAELEDSGVYFCASSQAPGGYYGYTFGSGTRLTVV.

The rearrangement links TRBV7-2 to TRBJ1-2; D is uncertain. From germline, CDR1 is SGHTA and CDR2 FQGNSA. Deletions cut 2 bases from V and 1 base from J, with 11 bases between. CDR3 length: 15 amino acids. The CDR3: CASSLFRLGNYGYTF. Here the CDR3 DNA reads TGTGCCAGCAGCTTATTCAGACTGGGTAACTATGGCTACACCTTC.

The genes are TRBV19 and TRBJ2-3, with 10 bases matching TRBD2. V dropped 5 bases and J dropped 1; count of bases not matched to a gene: 3. This CDR3 contains 15 residues. Germline V CDR1 and CDR2: LNHDA, SQIVND (reference sequence). The chain's CDR3 is CASSLLAGRTDTQYF. CDR3 DNA sequence: TGTGCCAGTAGTTTACTAGCGGGGCGCACAGATACGCAGTATTTT.

The genes are TRBV4-2 and TRBJ2-3, with a tentative D call TRBD1 (6 bases). The CDR3 length is 15 residues. V was pared by 1 base and J by 4 bases, with 12 bases between. Per the germline V gene, CDR1 is LGHNA and CDR2 is YNFKEQ. Here the CDR3 reads CASSQGGTLADTQYF. The CDR3 DNA is TGTGCCAGCAGCCAAGGGGGGACATTGGCAGATACGCAGTATTTT.

The genes are TRBV6-5 and TRBJ1-1; D possibly corresponds to TRBD1 (6 bases). This CDR3 spans 13 amino acids. Germline V gene data show CDR1 as MNHEY and CDR2 as SVGAGI. V lost 6 bases, J lost 1 base, and 9 bases lay in between. The CDR3 is CASRGGSNTEAFF. CDR3 coding DNA: TGTGCCAGCAGAGGGGGTTCGAACACTGAAGCTTTCTTT.

The chain links TRBV3-1 (or the pseudogene TRBV3-2) to TRBJ2-6; 7 bases map to TRBD1. Losses at the gene ends were 2 bases for V and 0 bases for J; bases not matched to a gene: 4. Germline loops: CDR1 LGHDT, CDR2 YNNKEL (reference sequence). CDR3 length equals 17 residues. The CDR3 sequence: CASSQTGASSGANVLTF. The CDR3 DNA sequence: TGTGCCAGCAGCCAAACAGGGGCGAGCTCTGGGGCCAACGTCCTGACTTTC.

The rearrangement links TRBV3-1 (or the pseudogene TRBV3-2) to TRBJ1-5, with D uncertain. Trimming took off 0 bases at V and 7 bases at J, with 16 bases between the two ends. This CDR3 contains 16 residues. Germline-derived CDR1 and CDR2 are LGHDT and YNNKEL (reference sequence). The CDR3 spells CASSQDNLGGGQPQHF. Here the CDR3 DNA reads TGTGCCAGCAGCCAAGATAATCTGGGAGGAGGACAGCCCCAGCATTTT.

Turning to this clone: At one boundary the junction diverges from the germline segment, which might be a read error. This chain joins TRBV15 and TRBJ1-2, with 11 bases matching TRBD1. In germline, CDR1 is LNHNV, CDR2 YYDKDF (reference sequence). The CDR3 has 17 residues. CDR3 sequence: CATSGEPGTGGNYGYTF. The DNA of the CDR3 is TGTGCCACCAGCGGAGAGCCCGGGACAGGGGGGAACTATGGCTACACCTTC.

V gene TRBV28 combines with J gene TRBJ1-2; possibly TRBD1 for D (5 bases). The CDR3 runs to 14 residues. Germline V gene sequence: CDR1 MDHEN, CDR2 SYDVKM. Between the trimmed V and J ends, which lost 3 bases and 8 bases, there was a span of 16 bases. CDR3 nucleotide sequence: TGTGCCAGCAGTTTGAGAGTGGCAGGGTGGGGCTACACCTTC. It encodes CASSLRVAGWGYTF.

This chain joins TRBV6-5 and TRBJ2-2; D is undetermined. The CDR3 loop spans 15 amino acids. Deletions cut 2 bases from V and 2 bases from J, with 9 bases between. CDR1 MNHEY and CDR2 SVGAGI come from the germline V gene. The CDR3 loop is CASSYPGSNTGELFF. The CDR3 DNA sequence: TGTGCCAGCAGTTACCCCGGGTCTAACACCGGGGAGCTGTTTTTT.